One T cell receptor (beta chain) is described in this entry. Its target is not known. PCR used 60 Vbeta primers and 13 Jbeta primers. Assay: immunoSEQ multiplex PCR; the TCRdb copy retains only in-frame clones and omits some. The sample consists of over 75,000 clones, over 75% of them appearing once. The entry originates in a study of cytomegalovirus exposure and HLA in healthy donors. Study-wide findings and caveats: Fewer N-insertions than the roughly 600-donor mean were reportedly shown by an Asian-associated ancestry cluster in a later analysis.

V trimming: 2 bases; J trimming: 1 base; junction bases outside the gene matches: 1. Germline values: CDR1 SNHLY, CDR2 FYNNEI. The length of the CDR3 is 15 residues. Sequenced: PBMCs. This chain uses TRBV2 with TRBJ2-7; TRBD2 aligns across 11 bases. The sequence derives from a female donor in good health and CMV-seronegative. CDR3 region: CASSETSGGSYEQYF. The CDR3 DNA reads TGTGCCAGCAGTGAAACTAGCGGGGGTTCCTACGAGCAGTACTTC. Full variable domain (outside the CDR3, taken from reference TRBV2 and TRBJ2-7): EPEVTQTPSHQVTQMGQEVILRCVPISNHLYFYWYRQILGQKVEFLVSFYNNEISEKSEIFDDQFSVERPDGSNFTLKIRSTKLEDSAMYFCASSETSGGSYEQYFGPGTRLTVT.